The present T cell receptor beta chain was sequenced within a study of cytomegalovirus exposure and HLA in healthy donors. Germline assignment: CDR1 SGHAT and CDR2 FQNNGV. The CDR3 runs to 15 residues. The V gene end was trimmed by 2 bases and the J gene end by 3 bases; junction bases not matched to a gene: 5. PCR involved 60 Vbeta and 13 Jbeta primers. Using immunoSEQ multiplex PCR, the repertoire was profiled, and TCRdb retains in-frame clones only, with some absent. The sample has fewer than 200,000 clones; approximately 80% are singletons. The TCR comes from a woman aged 18 to 35 in good health and CMV-seronegative. The chain has TRBV11-2 and TRBJ2-7, with TRBD1 matching 9 bases. Sequencing was carried out using PBMCs. The CDR3: CASSLSGTGSYEQYF. Written as DNA, the CDR3 is TGTGCCAGCAGCTTATCTGGGACAGGGAGCTACGAGCAGTACTTC. Supplemented by reference TRBV11-2 and TRBJ2-7, the full variable domain reads EAGVAQSPRYKIIEKRQSVAFWCNPISGHATLYWYQQILGQGPKLLIQFQNNGVVDDSQLPKDRFSAERLKGVDSTLKIQPAKLEDSAVYLCASSLSGTGSYEQYFGPGTRLTVT.